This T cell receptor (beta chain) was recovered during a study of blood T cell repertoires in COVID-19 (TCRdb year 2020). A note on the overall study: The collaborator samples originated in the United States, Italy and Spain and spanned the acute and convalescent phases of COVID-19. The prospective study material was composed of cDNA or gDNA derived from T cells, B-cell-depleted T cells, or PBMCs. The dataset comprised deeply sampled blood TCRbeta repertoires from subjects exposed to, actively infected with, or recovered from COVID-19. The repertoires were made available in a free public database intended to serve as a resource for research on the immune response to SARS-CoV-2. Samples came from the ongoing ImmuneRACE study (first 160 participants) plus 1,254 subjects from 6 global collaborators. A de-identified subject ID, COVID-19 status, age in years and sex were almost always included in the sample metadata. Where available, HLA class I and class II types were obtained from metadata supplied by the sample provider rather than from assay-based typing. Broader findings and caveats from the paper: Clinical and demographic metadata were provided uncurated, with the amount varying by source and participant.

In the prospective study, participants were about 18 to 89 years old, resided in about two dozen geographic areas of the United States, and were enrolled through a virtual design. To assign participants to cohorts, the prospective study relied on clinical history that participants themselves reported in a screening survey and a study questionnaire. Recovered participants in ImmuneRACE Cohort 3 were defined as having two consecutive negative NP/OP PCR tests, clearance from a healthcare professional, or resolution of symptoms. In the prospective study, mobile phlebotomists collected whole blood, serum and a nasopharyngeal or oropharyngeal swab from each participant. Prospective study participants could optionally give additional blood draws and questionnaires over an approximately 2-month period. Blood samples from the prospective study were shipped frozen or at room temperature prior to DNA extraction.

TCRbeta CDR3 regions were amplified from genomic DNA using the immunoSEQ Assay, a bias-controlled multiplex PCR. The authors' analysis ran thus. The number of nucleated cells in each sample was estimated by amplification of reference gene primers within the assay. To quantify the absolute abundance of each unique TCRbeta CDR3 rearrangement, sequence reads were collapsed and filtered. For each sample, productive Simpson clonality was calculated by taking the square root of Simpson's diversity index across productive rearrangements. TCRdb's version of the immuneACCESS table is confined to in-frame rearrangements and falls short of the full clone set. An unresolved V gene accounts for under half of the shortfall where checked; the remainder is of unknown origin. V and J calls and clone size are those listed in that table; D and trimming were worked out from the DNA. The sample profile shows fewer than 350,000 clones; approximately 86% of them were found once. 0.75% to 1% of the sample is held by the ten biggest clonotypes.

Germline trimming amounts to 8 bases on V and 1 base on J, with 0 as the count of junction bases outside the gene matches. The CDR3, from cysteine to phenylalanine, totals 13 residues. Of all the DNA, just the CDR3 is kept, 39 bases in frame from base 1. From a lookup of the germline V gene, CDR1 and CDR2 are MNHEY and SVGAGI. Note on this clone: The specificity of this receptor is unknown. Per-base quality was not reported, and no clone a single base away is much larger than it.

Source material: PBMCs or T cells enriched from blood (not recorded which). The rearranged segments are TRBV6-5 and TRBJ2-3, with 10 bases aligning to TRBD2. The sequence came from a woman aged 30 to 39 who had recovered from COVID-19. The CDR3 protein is CASGLAGTDTQYF. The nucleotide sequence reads TGTGCCAGCGGACTAGCGGGCACAGATACGCAGTATTTT.